The next 9 T cell receptor beta chains were all read from a single sample in a study of response to subunit inactivated influenza vaccine. TCRdb called the RT-PCR reads again in MiXCR, with one record for every CDR3 protein. The sample carries 490,000 or so distinct CDR3 sequences, around 8% recorded once. The source material was PBMCs from blood, sampled 23 months after vaccination. All receptors come from a man aged 50 to 69 who received an inactivated influenza vaccine.

This chain connects TRBV6-2 or TRBV6-3 to TRBJ1-1; 12 bases line up with TRBD1. This CDR3 region has 17 residues. Germline V lookup: CDR1 MNHEY, CDR2 SVGEGT. J gave up 5 bases and V 7 bases, and 14 bases lay outside the gene matches. The chain's CDR3 is CASTMLGTGGLGTEAFF. The DNA for the CDR3 is TGTGCCAGCACTATGCTCGGGACAGGGGGCCTGGGAACTGAAGCTTTCTTT.

This clonotype was seen a handful of times. The chain joins TRBV6-2 or TRBV6-3 to TRBJ1-1; D gene uncertain. V was clipped by 6 bases and J by 4 bases, with 15 bases between them. The germline V gene encodes CDR1 MNHEY and CDR2 SVGEGT. The CDR3 consists of 14 residues. The CDR3 region is CASRIHSGVTEAFF. In DNA, the CDR3 is TGTGCCAGCAGGATTCACTCTGGGGTCACTGAAGCTTTCTTT.

This clonotype was detected a few times. The gene calls are TRBV4-1 and TRBJ2-3, with 11 bases lining up with TRBD2. J was trimmed by 4 bases and V by 4 bases; bases with no gene match: 7. CDR3 length: 16 amino acids. Germline CDR1 and CDR2: MGHRA and YSYEKL. CDR3 bases: TGCGCCAGCAGCCTTAGCGGGGGGGCTATCCCAGATACGCAGTATTTT. Amino acid sequence: CASSLSGGAIPDTQYF.

Concerning this clonotype: The junction differs from germline at one of its ends, possibly a read error. This rearrangement joins TRBV12-3 or TRBV12-4 to TRBJ1-5; unclear D gene. This CDR3 comprises 13 residues. The CDR3 loop reads CPSSLGGKQPQHF. The CDR3 DNA is TGTCCCAGCAGTTTAGGTGGAAAGCAGCCCCAGCATTTT.

This clonotype was detected only a few times. V usage is TRBV5-6 and J usage is TRBJ1-2; D gene ambiguous. V lost 0 bases and J 8 bases, leaving 11 bases between the germline ends. CDR1 and CDR2 from the germline V gene are SGHDT and YYEEEE. This CDR3 is 13 amino acids long. As DNA, the CDR3 is TGTGCCAGCAGCTTGGGACTCCTCGGGGGCTACACCTTC. This codes for CASSLGLLGGYTF.

Only a few counts were recorded for this clonotype. This chain uses TRBV15 with TRBJ2-1; TRBD2 agrees at 7 bases. Germline V gives CDR1 LNHNV, CDR2 YYDKDF (reference sequence). This CDR3 has 15 amino acids. J lost 5 bases, V lost 4 bases, and 8 bases had no gene match. The CDR3 region has the DNA TGTGCCACCAGCATCGTCCGGGACTACAACAATGAGCAGTTCTTC. This codes for CATSIVRDYNNEQFF.

This sequence joins TRBV20-1 and TRBJ2-1, with 8 bases that match TRBD2. V shed 5 bases, J shed 3 bases, and the junction held 9 bases outside the gene matches. The CDR3 is 15 amino acids. The germline gives CDR1 DFQATT, CDR2 SNEGSKA (reference sequence). CDR3 region: CSAADSGAIYNEQFF. The CDR3 nucleotides read TGCAGTGCTGCCGATAGCGGGGCCATCTACAATGAGCAGTTCTTC.

This clonotype was seen many times. The chain uses TRBV7-8 and TRBJ1-2, with unresolved D. Deletions cut 4 bases from V and 1 base from J, with 7 bases between. The germline V gene has CDR1 SGHVS and CDR2 FQNEAQ. The CDR3 has 13 amino acids. The CDR3 protein is CASSSIHNYGYTF. The CDR3 DNA is TGTGCCAGCAGCTCGATCCATAACTATGGCTACACCTTC. Full variable domain (missing parts from reference TRBV7-8 and TRBJ1-2): GAGVSQSPRYKVAKRGQDVALRCDPISGHVSLFWYQQALGQGPEFLTYFQNEAQLDKSGLPSDRFFAERPEGSVSTLKIQRTQQEDSAVYLCASSSIHNYGYTFGSGTRLTVV.

This clonotype was recorded a few times. The chain has TRBV5-5 and TRBJ2-7; 10 bases are a match to TRBD1. Germline V gene lookup returns CDR1 SGHKS and CDR2 YYEKEE (reference sequence). This CDR3 has 14 residues. V shed 5 bases and J 0 bases; nucleotides not matched to a gene: 2. The CDR3 loop reads CASRRTGGSYEQYF. CDR3 DNA sequence: TGTGCCAGCAGGCGGACAGGGGGCTCCTACGAGCAGTACTTC.